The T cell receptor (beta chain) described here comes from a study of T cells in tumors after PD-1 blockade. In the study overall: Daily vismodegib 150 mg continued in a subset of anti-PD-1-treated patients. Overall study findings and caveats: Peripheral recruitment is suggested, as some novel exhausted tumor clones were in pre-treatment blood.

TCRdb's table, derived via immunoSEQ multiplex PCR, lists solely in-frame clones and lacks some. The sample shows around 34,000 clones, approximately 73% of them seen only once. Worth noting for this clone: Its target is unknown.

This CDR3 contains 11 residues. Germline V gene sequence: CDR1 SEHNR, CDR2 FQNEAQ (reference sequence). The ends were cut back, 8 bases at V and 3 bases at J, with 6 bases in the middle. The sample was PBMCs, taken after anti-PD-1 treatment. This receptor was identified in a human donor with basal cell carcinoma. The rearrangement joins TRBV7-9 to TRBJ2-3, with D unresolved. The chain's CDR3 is CASVKTDTQYF. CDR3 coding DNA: TGTGCCAGCGTTAAGACAGATACGCAGTATTTT.